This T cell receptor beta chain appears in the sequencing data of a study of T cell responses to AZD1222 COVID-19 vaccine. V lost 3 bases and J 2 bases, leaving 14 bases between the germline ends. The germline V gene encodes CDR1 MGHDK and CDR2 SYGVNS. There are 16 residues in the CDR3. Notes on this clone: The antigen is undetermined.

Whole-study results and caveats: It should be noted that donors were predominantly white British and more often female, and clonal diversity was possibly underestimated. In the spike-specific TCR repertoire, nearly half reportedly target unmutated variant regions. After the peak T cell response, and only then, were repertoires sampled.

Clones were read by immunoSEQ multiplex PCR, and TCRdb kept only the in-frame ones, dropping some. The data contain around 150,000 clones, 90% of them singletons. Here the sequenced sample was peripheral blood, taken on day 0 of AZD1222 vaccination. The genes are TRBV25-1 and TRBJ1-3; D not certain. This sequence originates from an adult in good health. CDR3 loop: CASSELIGMAGNTIYF. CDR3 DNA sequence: TGTGCCAGCAGTGAGCTGATTGGGATGGCTGGAAACACCATATATTTT.